These T cell receptor beta chains were read from a single sample in a study of beta chain features in type 1 diabetes. Generated by immunoSEQ multiplex PCR, the TCRdb table keeps only in-frame clones and is missing some. The sample lists about 160,000 clones; approximately 7.9% were seen once. Sequencing used central memory CD4+ T cells from blood. These receptors came from a man aged 18 to 29 with type 1 diabetes. Both conserved end residues are part of each CDR3. The D gene is left open where the match is weak. The size field is filled for only some rows; it gives once, few, many or a size class.

V gene	D gene	clone size	J gene	CDR3 protein	CDR3 DNA
TRBV5-1	.	.	TRBJ2-1	CASSIQGYNEQFF	TGCGCCAGCAGCATTCAGGGGTACAATGAGCAGTTCTTC
TRBV9	.	.	TRBJ2-5	CASSIGTINQETQYF	TGTGCCAGCAGCATAGGTACTATCAATCAAGAGACCCAGTACTTC
TRBV18	.	.	TRBJ2-7	CASSPNRGEQYF	TGTGCCAGCTCACCGAACCGCGGGGAGCAGTACTTC
TRBV9	.	few	TRBJ2-5	CASSVAPQETQYF	TGTGCCAGCAGCGTAGCTCCCCAAGAGACCCAGTACTTC
TRBV2	TRBD1	few	TRBJ2-1	CASSGGTGRYDEQFF	TGTGCCAGCAGTGGGGGGACAGGCAGATACGATGAGCAGTTCTTC
TRBV18	.	few	TRBJ1-5	CASSRQRHQPQHF	TGTGCCAGCTCACGACAGAGACACCAGCCCCAGCATTTT
TRBV10-3	TRBD1	few	TRBJ2-2	CAISESGQVNTGELFF	TGTGCCATCAGTGAGTCGGGACAGGTCAACACCGGGGAGCTGTTTTTT
TRBV6-6	TRBD1	.	TRBJ1-1	CASRTTGDLTEAFF	TGTGCCAGCAGAACGACAGGGGATCTCACTGAAGCTTTCTTT
TRBV18	TRBD1	few	TRBJ1-2	CASSPPGQGTVGGYTF	TGTGCCAGCTCACCACCGGGACAGGGCACGGTCGGTGGCTACACCTTC
TRBV29-1	.	.	TRBJ1-1	CSVHQRGNTEAFF	TGCAGCGTTCATCAGCGCGGGAACACTGAAGCTTTCTTT
TRBV2	.	.	TRBJ2-3	CASRLIGDTQYF	TGTGCCAGCAGGTTGATCGGGGATACGCAGTATTTT
TRBV10-3	TRBD1	.	TRBJ1-5	CAISGQGGNQPQHF	TGTGCCATCAGCGGACAGGGTGGCAATCAGCCCCAGCATTTT
TRBV19	TRBD1	few	TRBJ2-1	CASSIEAGGFVEQFF	TGTGCCAGTAGTATAGAGGCAGGGGGCTTTGTTGAGCAGTTCTTC
TRBV6-4	.	few	TRBJ2-6	CASSVVAYQGANVLTF	TGTGCCAGCAGTGTGGTAGCGTATCAGGGGGCCAACGTCCTGACTTTC
TRBV27	.	few	TRBJ2-7	CASSPPGGGPYEQYF	TGTGCCAGCAGTCCCCCGGGAGGGGGCCCCTACGAGCAGTACTTC
TRBV6-6	.	few	TRBJ2-1	CASSPQGSSYNEQFF	TGTGCCAGCAGTCCACAGGGTAGCTCCTACAATGAGCAGTTCTTC
TRBV5-1	TRBD1	.	TRBJ1-1	CASSLGQGDYTEAFF	TGCGCCAGCAGCTTGGGACAGGGTGATTACACTGAAGCTTTCTTT
TRBV10-3	.	few	TRBJ2-3	CAISESRDGTSTDTQYF	TGTGCCATCAGTGAGTCAAGGGACGGGACTAGCACAGATACGCAGTATTTT
TRBV15	.	.	TRBJ2-1	CATSRDPARSDEQFF	TGTGCCACCAGCAGAGATCCGGCTAGATCAGATGAGCAGTTCTTC
TRBV28	.	few	TRBJ2-7	CASSSPGGQPPYEQYF	TGTGCCAGCAGTTCCCCCGGGGGGCAGCCCCCCTACGAGCAGTACTTC
TRBV5-1	TRBD1	.	TRBJ2-6	CASSLTGASGANVLTF	TGCGCCAGCAGCCTGACAGGGGCCTCTGGGGCCAACGTCCTGACTTTC
TRBV6-6	TRBD1	.	TRBJ2-7	CASSYLGQPSYEQYF	TGTGCCAGCAGTTACTTGGGACAGCCTTCCTACGAGCAGTACTTC
TRBV19	TRBD1	many	TRBJ2-2	CAGGDRGLFF	TGTGCCGGGGGGGACAGGGGGCTGTTTTTT
TRBV19	.	few	TRBJ2-5	CASRVSSQETQYF	TGTGCCAGTAGGGTGAGTTCCCAAGAGACCCAGTACTTC
TRBV7-2	.	.	TRBJ2-3	CASSSSVGGGSYTDTQYF	TGTGCCAGCAGCTCCTCCGTAGGAGGCGGATCTTACACAGATACGCAGTATTTT
TRBV18	.	few	TRBJ2-7	CASSFRGDEQYF	TGTGCCAGCTCATTCAGGGGCGATGAGCAGTACTTC
TRBV2	TRBD1	.	TRBJ1-2	CASSRDRDIYGYTF	TGTGCCAGCAGTCGGGACAGGGACATATATGGCTACACCTTC
TRBV5-6	.	.	TRBJ1-3	CASSFWSSNTIYF	TGTGCCAGCAGCTTCTGGAGTTCGAACACCATATATTTT
TRBV5-1	TRBD1	few	TRBJ2-7	CASSSQGTAISYEQYF	TGCGCCAGCAGCTCACAGGGGACAGCTATCTCCTACGAGCAGTACTTC
TRBV9	.	.	TRBJ1-4	CASSARTDTNEKLFF	TGTGCCAGCAGCGCCCGGACAGATACTAATGAAAAACTGTTTTTT
TRBV9	.	.	TRBJ1-4	CASSGGILTNEKLFF	TGTGCCAGCAGCGGAGGGATCCTAACTAATGAAAAACTGTTTTTT
TRBV5-6	TRBD2	few	TRBJ2-3	CASSLLIAGSPTDTQYF	TGTGCCAGCAGCCTACTAATAGCGGGGTCTCCCACAGATACGCAGTATTTT
TRBV30	.	.	TRBJ2-5	CACAGLRYETQYF	TGTGCCTGTGCCGGACTACGGTACGAGACCCAGTACTTC
TRBV6-1	.	few	TRBJ2-1	CASFRGSDSNEQFF	TGTGCCAGCTTCCGGGGATCGGACAGCAATGAGCAGTTCTTC
TRBV19	.	few	TRBJ1-5	CASSIDLGPRSQHF	TGTGCCAGTAGTATAGATCTAGGCCCAAGAAGCCAGCATTTT
TRBV5-4	.	few	TRBJ2-3	CASSLDASSADTQYF	TGTGCCAGCAGCTTGGATGCGTCCTCTGCGGATACGCAGTATTTT
TRBV27	TRBD2	many	TRBJ2-1	CASRTSDYNEQFF	TGTGCCAGCAGAACTAGCGACTACAATGAGCAGTTCTTC
TRBV11-2	.	.	TRBJ1-5	CASSPTGGPQHF	TGTGCCAGCAGCCCCACCGGGGGGCCCCAGCATTTT
TRBV11-2	.	.	TRBJ2-5	CASSEGGAETQYF	TGTGCCAGCAGCGAGGGCGGGGCAGAGACCCAGTACTTC
TRBV28	.	few	TRBJ1-5	CASSLAGSNQPQHF	TGTGCCAGCAGTCTAGCGGGGAGCAATCAGCCCCAGCATTTT
TRBV7-2	.	.	TRBJ2-1	CASSFTGDHRANEQFF	TGTGCCAGCAGCTTTACGGGCGACCACAGGGCCAATGAGCAGTTCTTC
TRBV11-2	.	.	TRBJ1-1	CASTPWDMNTEAFF	TGTGCCAGCACCCCCTGGGACATGAACACTGAAGCTTTCTTT
TRBV18	.	few	TRBJ2-7	CASSRTGAGYEQYF	TGTGCCAGCTCCCGGACGGGAGCCGGCTACGAGCAGTACTTC
TRBV21-1	.	.	TRBJ2-1	CASTQGQGSSYNEQFF	TGTGCCAGCACCCAGGGACAGGGAAGCTCCTACAATGAGCAGTTCTTC
TRBV6-5	TRBD1	.	TRBJ1-2	CASSYSRSGGYYGYTF	TGTGCCAGCAGTTACTCGCGGTCAGGGGGTTACTATGGCTACACCTTC
TRBV11-2	TRBD1	many	TRBJ2-2	CASSGGTGDSGELFF	TGTGCCAGCAGCGGCGGGACAGGGGATTCCGGGGAGCTGTTTTTT
TRBV7-2	.	few	TRBJ2-1	CASSYQGDEQFF	TGTGCCAGCAGCTATCAGGGCGATGAGCAGTTCTTC
TRBV6-5	TRBD2	few	TRBJ2-5	CASSPGTSGTETQYF	TGTGCCAGCAGCCCCGGGACTAGCGGGACGGAGACCCAGTACTTC
TRBV4-3	TRBD1	few	TRBJ1-1	CASSRSGQGITEAFF	TGCGCCAGCAGCCGGTCGGGACAGGGGATCACTGAAGCTTTCTTT
TRBV6-5	TRBD1	.	TRBJ1-2	CASTRQGGDYGYTF	TGTGCCAGCACCCGACAGGGGGGAGACTATGGCTACACCTTC
TRBV5-1	TRBD2	few	TRBJ2-3	CASSSGGQTDTQYF	TGCGCCAGCAGCTCGGGGGGGCAGACAGATACGCAGTATTTT
TRBV29-1	TRBD2	.	TRBJ2-7	CSVYRTGGGEQYF	TGCAGCGTATACAGGACGGGCGGGGGAGAGCAGTACTTC